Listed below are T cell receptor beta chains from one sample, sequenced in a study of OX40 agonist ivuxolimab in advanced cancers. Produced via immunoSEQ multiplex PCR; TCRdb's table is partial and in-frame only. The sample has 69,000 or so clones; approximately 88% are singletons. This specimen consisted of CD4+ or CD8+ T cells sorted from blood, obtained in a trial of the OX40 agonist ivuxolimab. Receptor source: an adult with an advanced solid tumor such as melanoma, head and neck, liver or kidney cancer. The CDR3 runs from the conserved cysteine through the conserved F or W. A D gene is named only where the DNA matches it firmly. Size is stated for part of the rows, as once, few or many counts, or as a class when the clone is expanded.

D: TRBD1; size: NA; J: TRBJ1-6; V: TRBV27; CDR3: CASSLSGQAGNSPLHF; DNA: TGTGCCAGCAGTCTCTCGGGACAGGCTGGAAATTCACCCCTCCACTTT
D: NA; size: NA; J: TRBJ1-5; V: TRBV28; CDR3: CASKRDSQPQHF; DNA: TGTGCCAGCAAAAGAGACAGTCAGCCCCAGCATTTT
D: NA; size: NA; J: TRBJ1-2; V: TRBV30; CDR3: CACRGADYGYTF; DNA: TGTGCCTGTCGAGGGGCCGACTATGGCTACACCTTC
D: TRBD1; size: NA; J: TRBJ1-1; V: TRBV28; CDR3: CASSRDRYTEAFF; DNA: TGTGCCAGCAGCCGGGACAGGTACACTGAAGCTTTCTTT
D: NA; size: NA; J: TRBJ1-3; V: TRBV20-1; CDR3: CSARSRNTIYF; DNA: TGCAGTGCTAGGAGCCGTAACACCATATATTTT
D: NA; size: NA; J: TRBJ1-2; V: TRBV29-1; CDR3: CSVVGANYGYTF; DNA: TGCAGCGTTGTCGGGGCTAACTATGGCTACACCTTC
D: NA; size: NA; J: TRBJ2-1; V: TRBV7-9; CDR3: CASTHLRNSYNEQFF; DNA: TGTGCCAGCACGCACCTACGGAACTCCTACAATGAGCAGTTCTTC
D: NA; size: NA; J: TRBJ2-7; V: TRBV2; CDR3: CASSDGGASYEQYF; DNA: TGTGCCAGCAGTGATGGGGGGGCCTCCTACGAGCAGTACTTC
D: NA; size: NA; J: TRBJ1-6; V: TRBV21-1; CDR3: CASRPKGATNSPLHF; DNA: TGTGCCAGCAGGCCAAAGGGGGCTACAAATTCACCCCTCCACTTT
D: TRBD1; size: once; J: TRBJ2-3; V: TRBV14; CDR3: CASSHLSGQGTDTQYF; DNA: TGTGCCAGCAGCCACCTGTCGGGACAGGGTACAGATACGCAGTATTTT
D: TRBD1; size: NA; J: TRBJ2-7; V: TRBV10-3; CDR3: CAISEGGQAWDEQYF; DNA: TGTGCCATCAGTGAGGGGGGACAGGCCTGGGACGAGCAGTACTTC
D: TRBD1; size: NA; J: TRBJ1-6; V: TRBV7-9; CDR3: CASSPHGTEIQPLHF; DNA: TGTGCCAGCAGCCCCCATGGGACAGAAATTCAACCCCTCCACTTT
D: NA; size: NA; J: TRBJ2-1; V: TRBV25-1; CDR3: CASSEGGGSFNEQFF; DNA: TGTGCCAGCAGTGAAGGGGGGGGCTCCTTCAATGAGCAGTTCTTC
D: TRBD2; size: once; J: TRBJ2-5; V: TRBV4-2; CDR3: CASSQGSAGRETQYF; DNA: TGTGCCAGCAGCCAAGGGTCAGCGGGGAGAGAGACCCAGTACTTC
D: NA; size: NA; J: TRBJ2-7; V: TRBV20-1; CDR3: CSASPGDEQYF; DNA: TGCAGTGCAAGCCCAGGGGACGAGCAGTACTTC
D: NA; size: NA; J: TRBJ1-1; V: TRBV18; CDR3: CASSPSGDTEAFF; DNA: TGTGCCAGCTCACCTTCAGGGGACACTGAAGCTTTCTTT
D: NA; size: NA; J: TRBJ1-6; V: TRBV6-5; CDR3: CASSYVGGVQHF; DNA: TGTGCCAGCAGTTACGTCGGGGGAGTACAGCACTTT
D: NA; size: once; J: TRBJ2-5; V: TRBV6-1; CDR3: CASRRVAGTQYF; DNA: TGTGCCAGCAGAAGGGTTGCCGGGACCCAGTACTTC
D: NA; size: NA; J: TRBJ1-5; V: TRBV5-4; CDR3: CASSFFGNNQPQHF; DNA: TGTGCCAGCAGCTTTTTTGGCAACAATCAGCCCCAGCATTTT
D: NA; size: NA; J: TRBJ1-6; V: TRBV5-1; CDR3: CASSQGPAGNSPLHF; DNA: TGCGCCAGCAGCCAGGGACCGGCGGGAAATTCACCCCTCCACTTT
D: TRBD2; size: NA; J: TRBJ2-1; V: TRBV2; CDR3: CASSIGTSGGARNEQFF; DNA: TGTGCCAGCAGTATCGGGACTAGCGGGGGGGCCAGGAATGAGCAGTTCTTC
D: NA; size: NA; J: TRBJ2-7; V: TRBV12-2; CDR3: CASRLPRQASYEQYF; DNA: TGTGCAAGTCGCTTACCCCGGCAGGCGAGCTACGAGCAGTACTTC
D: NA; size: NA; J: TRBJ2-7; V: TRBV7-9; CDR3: CASSSETSIYEQYF; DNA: TGTGCCAGCAGCTCCGAAACTAGTATCTACGAGCAGTACTTC
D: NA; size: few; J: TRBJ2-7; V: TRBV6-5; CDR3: CASRDPPGPQYF; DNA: TGTGCCAGCCGAGACCCCCCGGGCCCACAGTACTTC
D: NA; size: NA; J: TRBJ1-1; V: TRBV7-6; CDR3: CASSLGGYTMNTEAFF; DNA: TGTGCCAGCAGCTTAGGAGGGTACACCATGAACACTGAAGCTTTCTTT
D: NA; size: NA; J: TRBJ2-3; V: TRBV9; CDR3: CASSVAGNSGLTDTQYF; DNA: TGTGCCAGCAGCGTAGCTGGAAATAGCGGCCTCACAGATACGCAGTATTTT
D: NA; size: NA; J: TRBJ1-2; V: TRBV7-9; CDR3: CASSLEERGYTF; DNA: TGTGCCAGCAGCTTAGAGGAGAGGGGCTACACCTTC
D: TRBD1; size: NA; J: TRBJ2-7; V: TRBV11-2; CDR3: CASSFDREYEQYF; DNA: TGTGCCAGCAGCTTCGACAGGGAATACGAGCAGTACTTC
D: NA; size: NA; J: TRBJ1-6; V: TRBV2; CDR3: CASRVIQNSPLHF; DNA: TGTGCCAGCCGGGTAATCCAAAATTCACCCCTCCACTTT
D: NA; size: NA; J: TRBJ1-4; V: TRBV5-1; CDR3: CATGEGATNEKLFF; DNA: TGCGCCACTGGGGAGGGTGCAACTAATGAAAAACTGTTTTTT
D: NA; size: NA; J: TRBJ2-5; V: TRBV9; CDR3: CASSVAGGGETQYF; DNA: TGTGCCAGCAGCGTAGCAGGGGGGGGAGAGACCCAGTACTTC
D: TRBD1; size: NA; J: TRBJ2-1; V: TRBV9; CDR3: CASSAGTGIDEQFF; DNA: TGTGCCAGCAGCGCCGGGACAGGGATCGATGAGCAGTTCTTC
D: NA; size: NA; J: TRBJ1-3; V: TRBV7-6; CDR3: CASSFEAMGNTIYF; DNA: TGTGCCAGCAGCTTCGAGGCGATGGGAAACACCATATATTTT
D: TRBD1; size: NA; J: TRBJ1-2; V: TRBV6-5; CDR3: CASSYGDRGQGYTF; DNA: TGTGCCAGCAGTTACGGAGACAGGGGGCAGGGCTACACCTTC
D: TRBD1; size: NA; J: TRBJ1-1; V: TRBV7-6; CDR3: CASSLEGAGLTEAFF; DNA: TGTGCCAGCAGCTTAGAGGGGGCAGGGCTCACTGAAGCTTTCTTT
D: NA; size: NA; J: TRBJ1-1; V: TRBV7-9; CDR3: CASSPGQFEAFF; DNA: TGTGCCAGCAGCCCCGGACAGTTTGAAGCTTTCTTT
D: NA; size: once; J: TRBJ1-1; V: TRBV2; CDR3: CASTRSSASNTEAFF; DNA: TGTGCCAGCACTAGGTCGAGCGCATCGAACACTGAAGCTTTCTTT
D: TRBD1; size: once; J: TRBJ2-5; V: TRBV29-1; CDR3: CSVESGTVEETQYF; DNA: TGCAGCGTTGAATCCGGGACAGTCGAAGAGACCCAGTACTTC
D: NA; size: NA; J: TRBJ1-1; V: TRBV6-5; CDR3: CASSYGAGANTEAFF; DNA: TGTGCCAGCAGTTACGGCGCAGGGGCAAACACTGAAGCTTTCTTT
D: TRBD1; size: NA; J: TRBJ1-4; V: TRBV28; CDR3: CASSFYQGGFEKLFF; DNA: TGTGCCAGCAGTTTCTATCAGGGGGGGTTTGAAAAACTGTTTTTT
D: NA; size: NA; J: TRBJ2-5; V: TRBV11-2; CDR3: CASSLGGSGHPTQYF; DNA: TGTGCCAGCAGCTTAGGGGGGAGTGGGCACCCGACCCAGTACTTC
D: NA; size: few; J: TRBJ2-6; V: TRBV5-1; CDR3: CASSFTTTASGANVLTF; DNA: TGCGCCAGCAGCTTCACGACCACAGCTTCTGGGGCCAACGTCCTGACTTTC
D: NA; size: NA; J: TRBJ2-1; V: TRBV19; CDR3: CASSLDTLLSSYNEQFF; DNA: TGTGCCAGTAGCCTTGACACCCTTCTAAGCTCCTACAATGAGCAGTTCTTC
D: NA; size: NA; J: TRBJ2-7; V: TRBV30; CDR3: CAWSVTPLTYEQYF; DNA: TGTGCCTGGAGTGTTACCCCGCTAACCTACGAGCAGTACTTC
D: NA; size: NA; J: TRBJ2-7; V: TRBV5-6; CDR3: CASSLVGNSYEQYF; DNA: TGTGCCAGCAGCTTGGTGGGGAACTCCTACGAGCAGTACTTC